Listed here are 26 T cell receptor beta chains from one sample, sequenced in a study of cytomegalovirus exposure and HLA in healthy donors. PCR involved 60 Vbeta and 13 Jbeta primers. The assay was immunoSEQ multiplex PCR, and TCRdb's table has in-frame clones only and misses some. The table has some 90,000 clones, 60% to 85% seen once. Material: PBMCs. The source is a man between 25 and 39 years old in good health and CMV-seropositive.

This sequence joins TRBV27 and TRBJ1-1, with D maybe TRBD1 (5 bases). V was pared by 4 bases and J by 1 base, with 10 bases between. CDR1 MNHEY and CDR2 SMNVEV come from the germline V gene (reference sequence). The CDR3 runs 14 residues. The CDR3 loop reads CASSSIDRNTEAFF. CDR3 coding DNA: TGTGCCAGCAGTTCAATCGACAGGAACACTGAAGCTTTCTTT.

The chain employs TRBV4-3 and TRBJ2-2; a weak D match, TRBD1 (6 bases). CDR1 is LGHNA, CDR2 YSLEER, per germline. This CDR3 comprises 15 residues. V was trimmed by 0 bases and J by 5 bases, leaving 10 bases between them. The CDR3 here is CASSQEPGATGELFF. DNA of the CDR3: TGCGCCAGCAGCCAAGAGCCAGGGGCAACCGGGGAGCTGTTTTTT.

CDR3 nucleotides: TGCGCCAGCAGTTACCTAGCGGGAGGGCCGGGTGAGCAGTTCTTC. This encodes CASSYLAGGPGEQFF. The chain joins TRBV5-1 to TRBJ2-1; TRBD2 matches 12 bases. The V gene's germline CDR1 is SGHRS and CDR2 YFSETQ. J was trimmed by 9 bases and V by 5 bases; bases with no gene match: 9. The CDR3 contains 15 residues.

The V call is TRBV29-1, the J call TRBJ2-5; TRBD2 matches 8 bases. Germline lookup yields CDR1 SQVTM and CDR2 ANQGSEA. The CDR3 is 15 amino acids. J lost 2 bases, V lost 7 bases, and 12 bases had no gene match. This CDR3 is CSAATSARRQETQYF. Written as DNA, the CDR3 is TGCAGCGCCGCGACTAGCGCCCGGAGGCAAGAGACCCAGTACTTC.

The V call is TRBV2, the J call TRBJ1-5, with D perhaps TRBD1 (6 bases). The CDR3 contains 13 residues. V shed 4 bases and J shed 4 bases, with 8 bases lying between them. Germline CDR1 SNHLY, CDR2 FYNNEI. The DNA for the CDR3 is TGTGCCAGCAGTGCTACAGGGAATCAGCCCCAGCATTTT. This sequence encodes CASSATGNQPQHF.

This chain connects TRBV7-6 to TRBJ2-1, with TRBD2 matching 7 bases. CDR1 is SGHVS, CDR2 FNYEAQ, per germline. This CDR3 has 16 residues. The trim removed 5 bases at V and 0 bases at J, leaving 7 bases unmatched. The CDR3: CASSPEAGSSYNEQFF. The CDR3 coding sequence is TGTGCCAGCAGCCCCGAAGCGGGAAGCTCCTACAATGAGCAGTTCTTC.

In its sample, this clone was seen a few times. The J gene is TRBJ1-2, the V gene TRBV10-3, with D unclear. The CDR3 loop spans 11 amino acids. Trimming shortened V by 0 bases and J by 7 bases, and 3 bases separated the two germline ends. Germline CDR1 and CDR2: ENHRY and SYGVKD. CDR3 amino acids: CAISESVGYTF. The DNA for the CDR3 is TGTGCCATCAGTGAGTCCGTTGGCTACACCTTC.

J is TRBJ2-2 and V is TRBV27; D is possibly TRBD1 (5 bases). The V gene's germline CDR1 is MNHEY and CDR2 SMNVEV (reference sequence). The CDR3 extends over 13 amino acids. V dropped 6 bases and J dropped 2 bases, with 7 bases sitting between them. The CDR3 nucleotides read TGTGCCAGCAGGGGGCTTAACACCGGGGAGCTGTTTTTT. Protein product: CASRGLNTGELFF.

As regards this clone: Other nucleotide sequences in the sample specify the same CDR3. The chain employs TRBV4-2 and TRBJ2-3; possibly TRBD2 for D (6 bases). CDR1 is LGHNA and CDR2 is YNFKEQ in the germline V gene. The CDR3 consists of 14 residues. Trimming shortened V by 1 base and J by 2 bases, and 7 bases separated the two germline ends. This CDR3 is CASSQGGDTDTQYF. CDR3 DNA sequence: TGTGCCAGCAGCCAAGGGGGGGACACAGATACGCAGTATTTT.

As to this clone: One junction end disagrees with the germline gene, perhaps due to a read error. The rearrangement joins TRBV7-7 to TRBJ2-3; 7 bases agree with TRBD1. This CDR3 is built from 13 residues. Per the germline V gene, CDR1 is SSHAT and CDR2 is FNYEAQ (reference sequence). The CDR3 protein is CASSDRVTDTQYF. Written as DNA, the CDR3 is TGTGCTAGCAGCGACAGGGTCACAGATACGCAGTATTTT.

This clone was counted between two and nine times. The gene calls are TRBV5-1 and TRBJ1-4; weak D call: TRBD1 (5 bases). Trimming took off 0 bases at V and 3 bases at J, with 12 bases between the two ends. This CDR3 comprises 16 residues. The germline V gene encodes CDR1 SGHRS and CDR2 YFSETQ. Written as DNA, the CDR3 is TGCGCCAGCAGCTTGGCCGGGAGGGGTGCTAATGAAAAACTGTTTTTT. It yields the protein CASSLAGRGANEKLFF.

This sequence joins TRBV7-9 and TRBJ2-1; possible D gene TRBD1, 6 bases. The CDR3 contains 14 residues. V lost 6 bases, J lost 3 bases, and 12 bases lay in between. Germline CDR1 reads SEHNR; CDR2 reads FQNEAQ (reference sequence). The CDR3 spells CASSLQQGYNEQFF. CDR3 nucleotide sequence: TGTGCCAGCAGTTTACAACAGGGCTACAATGAGCAGTTCTTC.

The chain has TRBV5-5 and TRBJ2-7; TRBD1 matches at 9 bases. The CDR3 totals 15 residues. Germline values: CDR1 SGHKS, CDR2 YYEKEE (reference sequence). After removal of 4 bases from V and 4 bases from J, the junction contained 9 bases not matched to a gene. For the CDR3, the DNA is TGTGCCAGCAGCCCCACAGGGGGCAGTGGGTACGAGCAGTACTTC. This sequence encodes CASSPTGGSGYEQYF.

The rearrangement joins TRBV2 to TRBJ1-2, with 8 nucleotides matching TRBD1. The CDR3 sequence is 12 residues long. Germline V lookup: CDR1 SNHLY, CDR2 FYNNEI. After removal of 8 bases from V and 8 bases from J, the junction contained 7 bases not matched to a gene. The CDR3 spells CASRQQGGGYTF. DNA of the CDR3: TGTGCCAGCCGTCAACAGGGGGGAGGCTACACCTTC.

The chain uses TRBV4-1 and TRBJ2-7, with 9 bases fitting TRBD1. The germline gives CDR1 MGHRA, CDR2 YSYEKL. This CDR3 has 13 amino acids. With V trimmed by 4 bases and J by 5 bases, 3 bases remained unmatched. The DNA for the CDR3 is TGCGCCAGCAGCCCCACAGGGGGCCACGAGCAGTACGTC. This encodes CASSPTGGHEQYV.

This clone appeared a few times. As DNA, the CDR3 is TGTGCCAGCAGCTTTGCGGGAGGGACCTACGAGCAGTACTTC. This sequence encodes CASSFAGGTYEQYF. This sequence joins TRBV7-6 and TRBJ2-7; TRBD2 agrees at 9 bases. The CDR3 totals 14 residues. V lost 3 bases, J lost 2 bases, and 2 bases stayed unmatched. Germline loops: CDR1 SGHVS, CDR2 FNYEAQ.

This chain links TRBV10-3 with TRBJ1-1; 7 nucleotides agree with TRBD1. This CDR3 region has 13 residues. The germline V gene encodes CDR1 ENHRY and CDR2 SYGVKD. The trim removed 7 bases at V and 4 bases at J, leaving 6 bases unmatched. The CDR3 region is CAINEQGTTEAFF. CDR3 DNA sequence: TGTGCCATCAACGAACAGGGGACCACTGAAGCTTTCTTT.

J is TRBJ1-4 and V is TRBV7-2; D call uncertain. The CDR3 covers 11 residues. CDR1 and CDR2 (germline): SGHTA, FQGNSA. The V end lost 6 bases, the J end lost 4 bases, and 3 bases lay between the germline ends. CDR3 sequence: CASSNNEKLFF. CDR3 bases: TGTGCCAGCAGTAATAATGAAAAACTGTTTTTT.

This chain's CDR3 is CASGSGTGDETQYF. The CDR3 DNA follows: TGTGCCAGCGGGTCGGGGACAGGGGACGAGACCCAGTACTTC. The chain links TRBV9 to TRBJ2-5, with TRBD1 matching over 10 bases. The V and J ends lost 7 bases and 5 bases, in that order; junction bases with no gene match: 8. Germline V gene data show CDR1 as SGDLS and CDR2 as YYNGEE. The CDR3 contains 14 residues.

The chain joins TRBV6-1 to TRBJ1-1; D not certain. Germline V gene data show CDR1 as MNHNS and CDR2 as SASEGT. Trimming left V 6 bases short and J 5 bases short, with 13 bases between. The CDR3 has 13 amino acids. The CDR3 sequence: CASRDIPQTEAFF. CDR3 nucleotides: TGTGCCAGCAGAGACATCCCCCAAACTGAAGCTTTCTTT.

The count of this clone is one. The genes are TRBV6-6 and TRBJ1-1; D is perhaps TRBD1 (6 bases). This CDR3 region has 16 residues. Germline CDR1 reads MNHNY; CDR2 reads SVGAGI (reference sequence). Trimming took 8 bases from V and 3 from J, leaving 22 bases between them. The CDR3 is CASFRPGSRGDTEAFF. DNA of the CDR3: TGTGCCAGCTTCCGACCGGGCTCCAGGGGAGACACTGAAGCTTTCTTT.

In DNA form, the CDR3 reads TGTGCCAGCAGCTTAGTAGTGACAGATGAAGCTTTCTTT. Translation: CASSLVVTDEAFF. V and J are TRBV7-8 and TRBJ1-1, with D maybe TRBD1 (5 bases). Germline CDR1 SGHVS, CDR2 FQNEAQ. Trimming stripped 1 base from V and 7 bases from J, with 10 bases between. The CDR3 is made up of 13 amino acids. The variable domain in full, with the rest retrieved from reference TRBV7-8 and TRBJ1-1, is GAGVSQSPRYKVAKRGQDVALRCDPISGHVSLFWYQQALGQGPEFLTYFQNEAQLDKSGLPSDRFFAERPEGSVSTLKIQRTQQEDSAVYLCASSLVVTDEAFFGQGTRLTVV.

The V and J genes are TRBV6-6 and TRBJ1-2, with D hard to call. CDR3 length: 12 amino acids. V was trimmed by 10 bases and J by 0 bases, leaving 9 bases between them. In germline, CDR1 is MNHNY, CDR2 SVGAGI (reference sequence). In nucleotides, the CDR3 is TGTGCCACACGGGGAGCTAACTATGGCTACACCTTC. Translating gives CATRGANYGYTF.

The CDR3 reads CAISDPTASGTSGSNEQFF. The CDR3 nucleotides are TGTGCCATCAGTGACCCGACAGCCTCCGGGACTAGCGGAAGCAATGAGCAGTTCTTC. The chain joins TRBV10-3 to TRBJ2-1; TRBD2 agrees at 11 bases. Germline CDR1 is ENHRY and CDR2 is SYGVKD. V lost 3 bases and J lost 6; bases outside the gene matches: 16. The CDR3 length is 19 residues.

This chain joins TRBV7-2 and TRBJ1-1; D gene ambiguous. CDR1 and CDR2 from the germline V gene are SGHTA and FQGNSA. Trimming shortened V by 3 bases and J by 3 bases, and 11 bases separated the two germline ends. The CDR3 has 14 residues. The CDR3 coding sequence is TGTGCCAGCAGCTTTAAACTGACATACACTGAAGCTTTCTTT. It codes for CASSFKLTYTEAFF.

This clone was observed once. The CDR3: CARDSRSYGYTF. The CDR3 bases are TGTGCCAGGGACAGTCGAAGCTATGGCTACACCTTC. The chain joins TRBV30 to TRBJ1-2, with TRBD1 matching over 7 bases. Germline V CDR1 and CDR2: GTSNPN, SVGIG (reference sequence). J gave up 4 bases and V 8 bases, and 7 bases lay outside the gene matches. The CDR3 extends over 12 amino acids.